This T cell receptor beta chain was profiled in a study of T cells in Graves' hyperthyroidism and ophthalmopathy. Study-level findings and limits: Stable hyperthyroidism and ophthalmopathy were separated using 13 V-J signatures. Model predictions of ophthalmopathy came a median 6.5 months before onset. Most clonotypes that expanded in the thyroid above 0.001 also showed up in blood.

RNA transcripts gave rise to amplified TCR beta CDR3 regions. Researchers ran a first-round RT-PCR on the TCR CDR3 using the HTBI primer set. TCRdb independently ran MiXCR on the multiplex PCR reads; one entry per CDR3 protein. The table has approximately 600,000 distinct CDR3 sequences, more than 20% seen once. In the case of this clonotype: Its antigen remains unknown.

Germline CDR1 SGHVS, CDR2 FQNEAQ. Trimming at V came to 7 bases and at J to 6 bases, leaving 5 bases not matched to a gene. The CDR3 has 15 residues. Material for sequencing was blood. V usage is TRBV7-8 and J usage is TRBJ2-1; 14 nucleotides agree with TRBD2. The sequence was collected from a man in his thirties or forties with Graves' ophthalmopathy. The CDR3 loop reads CASTTGLAGVNEQFF. The CDR3 nucleotides read TGTGCCAGCACCACGGGACTAGCGGGAGTCAATGAGCAGTTCTTC. Together with reference TRBV7-8 and TRBJ2-1, the CDR3 gives the full variable domain: GAGVSQSPRYKVAKRGQDVALRCDPISGHVSLFWYQQALGQGPEFLTYFQNEAQLDKSGLPSDRFFAERPEGSVSTLKIQRTQQEDSAVYLCASTTGLAGVNEQFFGPGTRLTVL.